This T cell receptor (beta chain) derives from a study of blood T cell repertoires in COVID-19. The V gene's germline CDR1 is SGHAT and CDR2 FQNNGV. The CDR3 is 14 amino acids. V lost 5 bases, J lost 4 bases, and 14 bases lay in between. Generated by immunoSEQ multiplex PCR, the TCRdb table keeps only in-frame clones and is missing some. The table includes more than 150,000 clones, around four fifths detected once. The J gene is TRBJ1-1, the V gene TRBV11-2; a possible D gene is TRBD1 (5 bases). This sequence was found in a woman in her twenties or thirties with acute or convalescent COVID-19. Sequencing was done on a sample of peripheral blood. CDR3 sequence reads: CASSLPLGGTEAFF. For the CDR3, the DNA is TGTGCCAGCAGCCTACCCCTCGGGGGCACTGAAGCTTTCTTT.